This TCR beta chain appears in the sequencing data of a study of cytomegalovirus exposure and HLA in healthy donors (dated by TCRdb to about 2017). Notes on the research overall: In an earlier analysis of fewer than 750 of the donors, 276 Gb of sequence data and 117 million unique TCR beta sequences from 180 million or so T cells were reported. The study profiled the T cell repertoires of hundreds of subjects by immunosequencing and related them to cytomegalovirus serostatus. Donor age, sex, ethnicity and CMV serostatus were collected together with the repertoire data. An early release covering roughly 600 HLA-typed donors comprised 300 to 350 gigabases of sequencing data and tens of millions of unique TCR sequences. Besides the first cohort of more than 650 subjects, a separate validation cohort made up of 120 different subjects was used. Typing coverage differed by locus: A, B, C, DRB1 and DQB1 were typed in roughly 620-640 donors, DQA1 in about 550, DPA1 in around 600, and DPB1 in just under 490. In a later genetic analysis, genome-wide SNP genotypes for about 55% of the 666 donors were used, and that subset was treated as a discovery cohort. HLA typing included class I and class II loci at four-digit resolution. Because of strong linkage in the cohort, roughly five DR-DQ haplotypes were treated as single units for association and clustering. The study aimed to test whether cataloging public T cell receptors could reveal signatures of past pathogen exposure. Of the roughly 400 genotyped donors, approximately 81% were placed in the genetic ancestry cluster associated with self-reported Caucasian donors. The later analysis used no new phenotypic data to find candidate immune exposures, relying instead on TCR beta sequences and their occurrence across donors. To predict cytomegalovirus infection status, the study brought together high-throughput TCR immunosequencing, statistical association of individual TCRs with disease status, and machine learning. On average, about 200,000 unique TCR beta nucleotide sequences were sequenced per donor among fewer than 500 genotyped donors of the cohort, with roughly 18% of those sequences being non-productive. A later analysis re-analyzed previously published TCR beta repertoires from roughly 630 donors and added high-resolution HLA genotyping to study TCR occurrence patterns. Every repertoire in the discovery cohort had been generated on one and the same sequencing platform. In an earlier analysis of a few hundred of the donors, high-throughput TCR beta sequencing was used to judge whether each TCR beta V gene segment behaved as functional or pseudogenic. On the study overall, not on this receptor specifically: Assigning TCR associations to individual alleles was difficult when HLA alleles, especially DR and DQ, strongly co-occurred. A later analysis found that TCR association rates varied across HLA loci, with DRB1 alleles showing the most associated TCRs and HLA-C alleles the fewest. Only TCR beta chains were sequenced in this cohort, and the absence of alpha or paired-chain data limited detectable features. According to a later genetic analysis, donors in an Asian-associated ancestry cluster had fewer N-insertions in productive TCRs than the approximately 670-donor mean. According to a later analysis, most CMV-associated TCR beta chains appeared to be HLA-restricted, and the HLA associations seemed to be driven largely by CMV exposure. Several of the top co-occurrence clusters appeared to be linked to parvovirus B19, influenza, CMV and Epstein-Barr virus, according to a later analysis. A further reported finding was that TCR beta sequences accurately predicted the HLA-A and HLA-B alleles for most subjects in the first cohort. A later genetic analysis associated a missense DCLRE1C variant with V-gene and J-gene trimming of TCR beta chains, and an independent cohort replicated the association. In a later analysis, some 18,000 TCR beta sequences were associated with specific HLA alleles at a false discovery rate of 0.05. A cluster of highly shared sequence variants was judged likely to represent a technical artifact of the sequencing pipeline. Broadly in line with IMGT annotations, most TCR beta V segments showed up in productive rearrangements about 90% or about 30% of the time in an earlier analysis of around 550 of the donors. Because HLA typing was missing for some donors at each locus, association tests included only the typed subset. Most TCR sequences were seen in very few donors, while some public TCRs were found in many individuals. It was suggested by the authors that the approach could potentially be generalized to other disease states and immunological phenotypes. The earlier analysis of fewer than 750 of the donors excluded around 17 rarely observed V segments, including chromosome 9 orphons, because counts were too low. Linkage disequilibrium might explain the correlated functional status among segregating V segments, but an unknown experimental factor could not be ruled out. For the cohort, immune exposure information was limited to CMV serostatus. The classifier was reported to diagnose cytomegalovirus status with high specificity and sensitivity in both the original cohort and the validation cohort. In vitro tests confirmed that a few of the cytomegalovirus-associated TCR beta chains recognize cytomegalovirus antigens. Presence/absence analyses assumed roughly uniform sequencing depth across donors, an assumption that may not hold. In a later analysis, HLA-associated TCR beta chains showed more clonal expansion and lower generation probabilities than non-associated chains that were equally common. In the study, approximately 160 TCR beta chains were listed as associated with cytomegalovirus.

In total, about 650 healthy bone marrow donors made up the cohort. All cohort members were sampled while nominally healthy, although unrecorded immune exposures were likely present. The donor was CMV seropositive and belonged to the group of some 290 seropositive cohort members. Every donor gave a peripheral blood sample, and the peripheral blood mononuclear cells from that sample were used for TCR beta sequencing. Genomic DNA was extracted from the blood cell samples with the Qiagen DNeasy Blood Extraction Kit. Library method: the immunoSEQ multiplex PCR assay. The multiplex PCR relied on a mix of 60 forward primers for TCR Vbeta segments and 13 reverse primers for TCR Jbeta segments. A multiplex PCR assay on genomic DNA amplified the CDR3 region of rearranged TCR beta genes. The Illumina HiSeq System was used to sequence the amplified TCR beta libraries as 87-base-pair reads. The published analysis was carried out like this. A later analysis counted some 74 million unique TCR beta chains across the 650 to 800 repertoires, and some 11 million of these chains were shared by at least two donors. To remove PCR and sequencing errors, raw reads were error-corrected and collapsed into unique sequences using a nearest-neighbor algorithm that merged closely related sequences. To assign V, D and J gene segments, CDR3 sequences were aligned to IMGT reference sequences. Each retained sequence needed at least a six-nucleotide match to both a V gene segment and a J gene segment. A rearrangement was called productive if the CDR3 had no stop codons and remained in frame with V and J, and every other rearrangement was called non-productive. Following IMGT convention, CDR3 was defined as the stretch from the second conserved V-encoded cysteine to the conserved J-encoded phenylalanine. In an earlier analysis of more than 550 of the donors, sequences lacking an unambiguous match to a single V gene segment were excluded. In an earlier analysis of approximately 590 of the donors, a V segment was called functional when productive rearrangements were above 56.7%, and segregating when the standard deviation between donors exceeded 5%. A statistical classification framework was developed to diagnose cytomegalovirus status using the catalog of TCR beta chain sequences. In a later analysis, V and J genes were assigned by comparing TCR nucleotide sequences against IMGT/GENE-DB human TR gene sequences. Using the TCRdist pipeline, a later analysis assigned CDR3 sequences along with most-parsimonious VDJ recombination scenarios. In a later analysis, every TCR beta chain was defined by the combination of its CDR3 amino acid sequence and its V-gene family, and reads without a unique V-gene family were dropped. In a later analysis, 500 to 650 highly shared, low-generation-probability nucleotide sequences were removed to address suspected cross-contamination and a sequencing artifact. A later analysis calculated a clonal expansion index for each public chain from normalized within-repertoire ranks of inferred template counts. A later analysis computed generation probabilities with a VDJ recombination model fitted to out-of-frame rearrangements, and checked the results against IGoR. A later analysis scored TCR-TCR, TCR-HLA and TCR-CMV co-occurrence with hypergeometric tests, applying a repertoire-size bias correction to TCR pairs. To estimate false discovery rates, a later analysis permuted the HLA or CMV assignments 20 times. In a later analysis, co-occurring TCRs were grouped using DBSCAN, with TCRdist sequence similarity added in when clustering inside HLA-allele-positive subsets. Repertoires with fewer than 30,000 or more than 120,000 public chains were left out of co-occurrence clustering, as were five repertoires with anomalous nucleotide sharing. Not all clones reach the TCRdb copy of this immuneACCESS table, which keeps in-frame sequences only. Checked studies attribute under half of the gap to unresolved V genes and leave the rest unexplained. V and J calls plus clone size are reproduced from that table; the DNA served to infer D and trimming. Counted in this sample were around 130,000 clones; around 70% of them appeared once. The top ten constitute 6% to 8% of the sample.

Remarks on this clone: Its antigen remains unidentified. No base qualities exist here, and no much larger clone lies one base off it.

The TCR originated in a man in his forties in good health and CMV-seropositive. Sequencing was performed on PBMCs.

CDR3 loop: CASSLGPGSGELFF. The DNA is TGTGCCAGCAGCTTAGGACCGGGGTCCGGGGAGCTGTTTTTT. The sequence links TRBV11-2 to TRBJ2-2; D gene: possibly TRBD2, on 5 matching bases. Trimming takes 1 base from V and 6 bases from J, and the germline ends sit 9 bases apart. From the cysteine up to the phenylalanine, the CDR3 has a length of 14 residues. Solely the CDR3 DNA is kept, with 42 bases framed from the first base. The germline V gene provides CDR1 SGHAT and CDR2 FQNNGV.